This passage covers 14 T cell receptor beta chains from one sample sequenced in a study of cytomegalovirus exposure and HLA in healthy donors. PCR used 60 Vbeta primers and 13 Jbeta primers. Only in-frame clones appear in the TCRdb table, and some are missing; sequencing was by immunoSEQ multiplex PCR. The data hold 180,000 or so clones, with 60% to 80% observed a single time. Sequences were obtained from PBMCs. The receptors derive from a middle-aged woman in good health and CMV-seropositive.

DNA of the CDR3: TGTGCCAGCAGAGCCCCTAGGGGCGCCCTACCGCCCCAGCATTTT. Its protein is CASRAPRGALPPQHF. The rearrangement joins TRBV28 to TRBJ1-5; D is possibly TRBD1 (5 bases). The CDR3 covers 15 residues. Per germline, CDR1 MDHEN and CDR2 SYDVKM. V lost 6 bases and J 9 bases, leaving 21 bases between the germline ends.

The chain recombines TRBV4-3 with TRBJ1-2, with D unresolved. CDR1 is LGHNA, CDR2 YSLEER, per germline. V lost 1 base and J lost 0, with 9 bases in between. The CDR3 covers 15 residues. CDR3 residues: CASSQGVQSNYGYTF. DNA of the CDR3: TGCGCCAGCAGCCAAGGAGTACAGTCTAACTATGGCTACACCTTC.

The gene calls are TRBV10-2 and TRBJ1-3; the D gene is possibly TRBD1 (5 bases). The germline V gene has CDR1 WSHSY and CDR2 SAAADI. Trimming shortened V by 8 bases and J by 0 bases, and 14 bases separated the two germline ends. There are 15 residues in the CDR3. Written as DNA, the CDR3 is TGCGCCAGCTCTCTGGGGCACCCCTCTGGAAACACCATATATTTT. Translating gives CASSLGHPSGNTIYF.

The genes are TRBV19 and TRBJ2-7, with D possibly TRBD2 on 5 matching bases. With 5 bases removed from V and 2 bases from J, the gap between germline ends came to 10 bases. Per germline, CDR1 LNHDA and CDR2 SQIVND (reference sequence). The CDR3 contains 13 residues. The CDR3 nucleotides read TGTGCCAGTAGTCCTCGGACTGCCTACGAGCAGTACTTC. This codes for CASSPRTAYEQYF.

The chain uses TRBV18 and TRBJ1-2; 9 bases fit TRBD1. The CDR3 contains 15 residues. V lost 1 base to trimming and J lost 7 bases; unmatched junction nucleotides: 7. Germline V lookup: CDR1 KGHSH, CDR2 LQKENI. CDR3 amino acids: CASSPLGTGSGGYTF. For the CDR3, the DNA is TGTGCCAGCTCACCACTTGGGACAGGGTCAGGTGGCTACACCTTC.

The CDR3 nucleotides are TGTGCCAGTAGTCTTCGACAGGTAGTCGATGAGCAGTTCTTC. Protein sequence: CASSLRQVVDEQFF. The chain joins TRBV19 to TRBJ2-1; possibly TRBD1 for D (6 bases). The CDR3 is 14 residues long. Deletions cut 5 bases from V and 8 bases from J, with 16 bases between. Germline V gives CDR1 LNHDA, CDR2 SQIVND (reference sequence).

The chain carries TRBV18 and TRBJ1-1; a weak D match, TRBD1 (6 bases). V was pared by 6 bases and J by 5 bases, with 22 bases between. CDR1 and CDR2 (germline): KGHSH, LQKENI. This CDR3 is built from 16 residues. The CDR3 spells CASSSGTPRTGTEAFF. CDR3 DNA: TGTGCCAGCTCGTCGGGGACACCTCGAACCGGGACTGAAGCTTTCTTT.

The J gene is TRBJ2-3, the V gene TRBV7-3; D may be TRBD2 (6 bases). CDR1 and CDR2 from the germline V gene are SGHTA and FQGTGA. V was cut by 6 bases and J by 4 bases, with 11 bases left in between. This CDR3 is built from 13 residues. This chain's CDR3 is CASSWREADTQYF. CDR3 nucleotides: TGTGCCAGCAGTTGGAGGGAGGCAGATACGCAGTATTTT.

CDR3 sequence reads: CASSVLAGGPSETQYF. CDR3 bases: TGTGCCAGCAGCGTCCTAGCGGGAGGGCCCTCGGAGACCCAGTACTTC. The J gene is TRBJ2-5, the V gene TRBV27; 12 bases align to TRBD2. The germline gives CDR1 MNHEY, CDR2 SMNVEV (reference sequence). The junction had 10 bases not matched to a gene; V was cut back by 6 bases and J by 5 bases. This CDR3 has 16 residues.

The genes are TRBV11-1 and TRBJ2-2; possibly TRBD1 for D (6 bases). Trimming removed 5 bases at V and 5 bases at J, with 18 bases between. The length of the CDR3 is 16 residues. The germline CDR1 and CDR2 sequences are SGHAT and FQDESV (reference sequence). As DNA, the CDR3 is TGTGCCAGCAGCCCTCGTCTGGGGCAGGGGACCGGGGAGCTGTTTTTT. This codes for CASSPRLGQGTGELFF.

The genes are TRBV7-2 and TRBJ2-7; 7 nucleotides agree with TRBD1. This CDR3 has 12 residues. Germline V CDR1 and CDR2: SGHTA, FQGNSA. The trim removed 4 bases at V and 4 bases at J, leaving 1 base unmatched. The CDR3 reads CASSSGQYEQYF. CDR3 coding DNA: TGTGCCAGCAGCTCGGGACAGTACGAGCAGTACTTC.

The chain has TRBV2 and TRBJ2-1; 7 bases are a match to TRBD2. The junction had 11 bases not matched to a gene; V was cut back by 6 bases and J by 6 bases. Germline V gives CDR1 SNHLY, CDR2 FYNNEI. CDR3 length: 15 amino acids. CDR3 region: CASRVGGRSGNEQFF. CDR3 DNA: TGTGCCAGCAGGGTGGGCGGGAGATCGGGCAATGAGCAGTTCTTC.

This clone was found once. The CDR3 sequence is CASSVQGRRQGSYEQYF. DNA of the CDR3: TGTGCCAGCAGTGTTCAAGGACGGAGACAGGGGAGTTACGAGCAGTACTTC. The rearrangement uses TRBV27 and TRBJ2-7, with 8 bases that match TRBD1. V shed 5 bases and J 4 bases; nucleotides not matched to a gene: 16. The CDR3 length is 17 residues. Germline CDR1 reads MNHEY; CDR2 reads SMNVEV (reference sequence).

This chain links TRBV30 with TRBJ1-5; possible D gene TRBD1, 5 bases. The V end lost 2 bases, the J end lost 8 bases, and 10 bases lay between the germline ends. CDR3 length: 12 amino acids. Germline V CDR1 and CDR2: GTSNPN, SVGIG (reference sequence). As DNA, the CDR3 is TGTGCCTGGAGTCGGGGGACGGAGCCCCAGCATTTT. This encodes CAWSRGTEPQHF.